One sample yielded the 30 T cell receptor beta chains listed below, sequenced in a study of cytomegalovirus exposure and HLA in healthy donors. The PCR had 60 Vbeta and 13 Jbeta primers. The protocol was immunoSEQ multiplex PCR, while the TCRdb copy is restricted to in-frame clones and leaves out a portion. Seen here are about 160,000 clones, roughly 77% observed once, and the top ten hold approximately 2.1%. The specimen was PBMCs. The receptors were sampled from a man aged 50 to 59 in good health and CMV-seropositive.

This sequence joins TRBV5-1 and TRBJ1-4, with no clear D. The CDR3 spans 17 residues. Germline V CDR1 and CDR2: SGHRS, YFSETQ. Trimming removed 0 bases at V and 4 bases at J, with 16 bases between. The CDR3 DNA reads TGCGCCAGCAGCTTGGGAGGGATCTCGCTATTTAATGAAAAACTGTTTTTT. Protein product: CASSLGGISLFNEKLFF.

The chain carries TRBV27 and TRBJ2-7; TRBD1 aligns across 7 bases. The CDR3 spans 16 residues. V lost 2 bases to trimming and J lost 5 bases; unmatched junction nucleotides: 12. Germline assignment: CDR1 MNHEY and CDR2 SMNVEV (reference sequence). The CDR3 region has the DNA TGTGCCAGCAGTTTAGACCCCCTCGACAGGGCCCACGAGCAGTACTTC. The encoded protein is CASSLDPLDRAHEQYF.

The chain couples TRBV7-9 to TRBJ2-5, with TRBD2 matching 16 bases. J was trimmed by 3 bases and V by 8 bases; bases with no gene match: 3. CDR3 length equals 15 residues. From germline, CDR1 is SEHNR and CDR2 FQNEAQ (reference sequence). The CDR3 reads CASGGLAGGEETQYF. The CDR3 DNA follows: TGTGCCAGCGGGGGACTAGCGGGGGGGGAAGAGACCCAGTACTTC.

The rearrangement joins TRBV2 to TRBJ2-7, with D perhaps matching TRBD2 (5 bases). Trimming left V 4 bases short and J 3 bases short, with 10 bases between. CDR1 SNHLY and CDR2 FYNNEI come from the germline V gene. CDR3 length equals 13 residues. The CDR3 DNA is TGTGCCAGCAGTGTTGAGGGTAACTACGAGCAGTACTTC. This sequence encodes CASSVEGNYEQYF.

V usage is TRBV19 and J usage is TRBJ1-5, with TRBD1 identical over 8 bases. Per germline, CDR1 LNHDA and CDR2 SQIVND (reference sequence). Trimming cost V 8 bases and J 11 bases; bases outside gene matches: 8. CDR3 size: 12 residues. The chain's CDR3 is CASADRVQSQHF. The CDR3 DNA reads as TGTGCCAGTGCGGACAGGGTACAGTCCCAGCATTTT. The full variable domain, its missing parts supplied by reference TRBV19 and TRBJ1-5, is DGGITQSPKYLFRKEGQNVTLSCEQNLNHDAMYWYRQDPGQGLRLIYYSQIVNDFQKGDIAEGYSVSREKKESFPLTVTSAQKNPTAFYLCASADRVQSQHFGDGTRLSIL.

V and J are TRBV27 and TRBJ2-3, with D possibly matching TRBD1 (6 bases). The CDR3 has 13 amino acids. The V gene lost 4 bases and the J gene lost 3 bases, with 8 bases spanning the gap. Germline V gene lookup returns CDR1 MNHEY and CDR2 SMNVEV (reference sequence). CDR3 protein: CASSSRGTDTQYF. CDR3 nucleotide sequence: TGTGCCAGCAGTTCAAGGGGGACAGATACGCAGTATTTT.

This sequence joins TRBV6-1 and TRBJ1-2; D might be TRBD1 (5 bases). Germline V gene data show CDR1 as MNHNS and CDR2 as SASEGT. The CDR3 loop spans 15 amino acids. Trimming took off 5 bases at V and 0 bases at J, with 13 bases between the two ends. DNA for the CDR3: TGTGCCAGCAGTACCGGGACTGCAGCTAACTATGGCTACACCTTC. Its protein is CASSTGTAANYGYTF.

The chain recombines TRBV6-5 with TRBJ1-1; 7 nucleotides align to TRBD1. CDR1 MNHEY and CDR2 SVGAGI come from the germline V gene. Trimming at V came to 0 bases and at J to 0 bases, leaving 4 bases not matched to a gene. This CDR3 is 16 amino acids long. In DNA, the CDR3 is TGTGCCAGCAGTTACTCGCTCGGGACAGTGAACACTGAAGCTTTCTTT. Translating gives CASSYSLGTVNTEAFF.

The gene calls are TRBV9 and TRBJ2-2, with 7 bases matching TRBD1. The CDR3 loop spans 14 amino acids. Germline assignment: CDR1 SGDLS and CDR2 YYNGEE. The J segment lost 5 bases and the V segment lost 4 bases, leaving 5 bases of the junction unmatched. The CDR3 protein is CASSPGQRTGELFF. The CDR3 nucleotides read TGTGCCAGCAGCCCGGGACAGCGAACCGGGGAGCTGTTTTTT.

The rearrangement uses TRBV5-1 and TRBJ1-6; 9 bases fit TRBD1. Germline V lookup: CDR1 SGHRS, CDR2 YFSETQ. CDR3 length: 15 residues. V trimming: 4 bases; J trimming: 7 bases; junction bases outside the gene matches: 6. CDR3 sequence: CASSGGQGRNSPLHF. DNA for the CDR3: TGCGCCAGCAGCGGAGGACAGGGGAGGAATTCACCCCTCCACTTT.

The chain recombines TRBV10-1 with TRBJ1-1; maybe TRBD1 (5 bases). Germline CDR1 is WNHNN and CDR2 is SYGVQD (reference sequence). This CDR3 spans 13 amino acids. Trimming stripped 3 bases from V and 7 bases from J, with 12 bases between. Here the CDR3 reads CASSDWGDGEAFF. The CDR3 region has the DNA TGCGCCAGCAGTGATTGGGGGGACGGTGAAGCTTTCTTT.

The J gene is TRBJ1-5, the V gene TRBV19, with 11 bases lining up with TRBD1. J lost 1 base, V lost 4 bases, and 6 bases had no gene match. Germline V gene data show CDR1 as LNHDA and CDR2 as SQIVND (reference sequence). This CDR3 has 17 residues. CDR3 region: CASSRRTGGVSNQPQHF. The CDR3 region has the DNA TGTGCCAGTAGTAGGCGGACAGGGGGCGTGAGCAATCAGCCCCAGCATTTT.

This sequence joins TRBV10-2 and TRBJ1-5; TRBD1 agrees at 9 bases. Germline V lookup: CDR1 WSHSY, CDR2 SAAADI. The CDR3 is made up of 13 amino acids. V lost 7 bases to trimming and J lost 7 bases; unmatched junction nucleotides: 5. The CDR3 DNA reads TGCGCCAGCACCCGACAGGGGGGACAGCCCCAGCATTTT. This sequence encodes CASTRQGGQPQHF.

The chain recombines TRBV4-1 with TRBJ2-7, with TRBD2 identical over 11 bases. With 1 base clipped from V and 3 bases from J, the junction kept 8 bases outside the gene matches. Germline V gives CDR1 MGHRA, CDR2 YSYEKL. This CDR3 spans 17 amino acids. The CDR3 spells CASSQGIAGGLVYEQYF. DNA for the CDR3: TGCGCCAGCAGCCAAGGGATAGCGGGGGGGCTGGTCTACGAGCAGTACTTC.

The rearrangement uses TRBV2 and TRBJ1-1, with a possible D match to TRBD1 (5 bases). CDR3 length equals 18 residues. Germline V gene sequence: CDR1 SNHLY, CDR2 FYNNEI. V gave up 6 bases and J gave up 2 bases, with 25 bases separating them. CDR3 sequence reads: CASSERVPVRQTNTEAFF. CDR3 sequence (DNA): TGTGCCAGCAGCGAAAGGGTCCCGGTCCGACAGACAAACACTGAAGCTTTCTTT. The whole variable domain, remainder taken from reference TRBV2 and TRBJ1-1, is EPEVTQTPSHQVTQMGQEVILRCVPISNHLYFYWYRQILGQKVEFLVSFYNNEISEKSEIFDDQFSVERPDGSNFTLKIRSTKLEDSAMYFCASSERVPVRQTNTEAFFGQGTRLTVV.

This chain links TRBV27 with TRBJ2-7; D is possibly TRBD1 (5 bases). CDR3 length: 14 residues. Per the germline V gene, CDR1 is MNHEY and CDR2 is SMNVEV (reference sequence). Trimming left V 3 bases short and J 6 bases short, with 15 bases between. This chain's CDR3 is CASSLLEWGSEQYF. The DNA of the CDR3 is TGTGCCAGCAGTTTGTTGGAATGGGGCTCCGAGCAGTACTTC.

This chain uses TRBV4-2 with TRBJ1-5; D unresolved. With 0 bases removed from V and 9 bases from J, the gap between germline ends came to 9 bases. CDR1 and CDR2 from the germline V gene are LGHNA and YNFKEQ. The CDR3 has 13 amino acids. DNA for the CDR3: TGTGCCAGCAGCCAAGATCAGGCTACGCCCCAGCATTTT. The encoded protein is CASSQDQATPQHF.

Only a few counts were recorded for this clone. The rearrangement joins TRBV19 to TRBJ1-1; D uncertain. Trimming stripped 3 bases from V and 0 bases from J, with 5 bases between. The CDR3 is made up of 13 amino acids. Germline CDR1 reads LNHDA; CDR2 reads SQIVND (reference sequence). For the CDR3, the DNA is TGTGCCAGTAGTATGACTATGAACACTGAAGCTTTCTTT. It specifies CASSMTMNTEAFF.

A few counts support this clone. The chain uses TRBV10-3 and TRBJ1-2; D unresolved. This CDR3 comprises 14 residues. CDR1 is ENHRY and CDR2 is SYGVKD in the germline V gene. The V end lost 0 bases, the J end lost 8 bases, and 13 bases lay between the germline ends. CDR3 nucleotides: TGTGCCATCAGTGAGTCGAGCGGGGTACGAGGCTACACCTTC. It translates to CAISESSGVRGYTF.

V and J are TRBV28 and TRBJ2-3; the match to TRBD2 covers 8 bases. The CDR3 runs 13 residues. J lost 4 bases, V lost 5 bases, and 2 bases had no gene match. Germline CDR1 and CDR2: MDHEN and SYDVKM. The CDR3 reads CASSRRGADTQYF. CDR3 nucleotide sequence: TGTGCCAGCAGTCGGCGGGGGGCAGATACGCAGTATTTT.

This clone was picked up a small number of times. The chain couples TRBV6-1 to TRBJ1-2; D is unclear. Germline V lookup: CDR1 MNHNS, CDR2 SASEGT. The V end lost 4 bases, the J end lost 14 bases, and 14 bases lay between the germline ends. The CDR3 contains 11 residues. CDR3 nucleotides: TGTGCCAGCAGTGTTCTGGAGGCTACAACCTTC. Protein product: CASSVLEATTF.

This clone was found once. This sequence joins TRBV15 and TRBJ2-7; 10 bases line up with TRBD2. V gave up 2 bases and J gave up 7 bases; unmatched junction bases: 8. The CDR3 extends over 15 amino acids. In germline, CDR1 is LNHNV, CDR2 YYDKDF (reference sequence). The CDR3 DNA follows: TGTGCCACCAGCAGACCGCCTAGCGGGGGTTGGGAGCAGTACTTC. As protein: CATSRPPSGGWEQYF. The full variable domain, in which reference TRBV15 and TRBJ2-7 provide the parts outside the CDR3, is DAMVIQNPRYQVTQFGKPVTLSCSQTLNHNVMYWYQQKSSQAPKLLFHYYDKDFNNEADTPDNFQSRRPNTSFCFLDIRSPGLGDTAMYLCATSRPPSGGWEQYFGPGTRLTVT.

V is TRBV27 and J is TRBJ2-2; the D gene is possibly TRBD2 (6 bases). Germline values: CDR1 MNHEY, CDR2 SMNVEV (reference sequence). Trimming left V 6 bases short and J 6 bases short, with 11 bases between. The CDR3 is 13 residues long. This CDR3 reads CASREGVAGELFF. As DNA, the CDR3 is TGTGCCAGCAGGGAGGGAGTGGCCGGGGAGCTGTTTTTT.

The gene calls are TRBV15 and TRBJ2-3; 11 bases map to TRBD2. Looked up from germline, CDR1 is LNHNV and CDR2 is YYDKDF (reference sequence). The CDR3 is 16 amino acids. V lost 1 base to trimming and J lost 6 bases; unmatched junction nucleotides: 6. This CDR3 is CATSRGASGGWDTQYF. In DNA, the CDR3 is TGTGCCACCAGCAGAGGGGCTAGCGGGGGGTGGGATACGCAGTATTTT.

This clone came up a few times. The chain recombines TRBV19 with TRBJ1-1, with TRBD1 identical over 7 bases. This CDR3 is 16 amino acids long. The J segment lost 5 bases and the V segment lost 7 bases, leaving 16 bases of the junction unmatched. In germline, CDR1 is LNHDA, CDR2 SQIVND (reference sequence). The DNA of the CDR3 is TGTGCCAGTACCATGATCCCCCAAGGACAGGCAACTGAAGCTTTCTTT. As protein: CASTMIPQGQATEAFF.

V gene TRBV6-6 combines with J gene TRBJ1-2; TRBD1 agrees at 9 bases. This CDR3 comprises 13 residues. CDR1 and CDR2 (germline): MNHNY, SVGAGI (reference sequence). Trimming at V came to 5 bases and at J to 8 bases, leaving 6 bases not matched to a gene. This chain's CDR3 is CASSPGQGRGYTF. Here the CDR3 DNA reads TGTGCCAGCAGTCCGGGACAGGGTCGGGGCTACACCTTC.

This clone has only one observation. The chain employs TRBV28 and TRBJ2-1, with D maybe TRBD2 (5 bases). Trimming stripped 1 base from V and 4 bases from J, with 8 bases between. Germline-derived CDR1 and CDR2 are MDHEN and SYDVKM. This CDR3 has 14 residues. The CDR3 bases are TGTGCCAGCAGTTTATCGAGGGCTTACAATGAGCAGTTCTTC. Protein sequence: CASSLSRAYNEQFF.

This clone has a single count. V and J are TRBV5-1 and TRBJ2-3; possibly TRBD1 for D (6 bases). Germline assignment: CDR1 SGHRS and CDR2 YFSETQ. The CDR3 runs to 14 residues. Deletions cut 7 bases from V and 6 bases from J, with 18 bases between. CDR3 in DNA: TGCGCCAGCGAGTCTGGGGGCCGGGCGGATACGCAGTATTTT. The encoded protein is CASESGGRADTQYF.

The rearrangement links TRBV2 to TRBJ1-1; a weak D match, TRBD1 (5 bases). V gave up 4 bases and J gave up 3 bases, with 6 bases separating them. Germline V gene sequence: CDR1 SNHLY, CDR2 FYNNEI. The CDR3 consists of 12 residues. This chain's CDR3 is CASSATDTEAFF. The CDR3 nucleotides are TGTGCCAGCAGTGCGACAGACACTGAAGCTTTCTTT. Full variable domain (remainder filled in from reference TRBV2 and TRBJ1-1): EPEVTQTPSHQVTQMGQEVILRCVPISNHLYFYWYRQILGQKVEFLVSFYNNEISEKSEIFDDQFSVERPDGSNFTLKIRSTKLEDSAMYFCASSATDTEAFFGQGTRLTVV.

The chain combines TRBV14 with TRBJ2-5; D perhaps matches TRBD1 (7 bases). The tail of the sequence fits TRBJ2-7 better, so the J call may be wrong. Germline-derived CDR1 and CDR2 are SGHDN and FVKESK. This CDR3 contains 14 residues. DNA of the CDR3: TGTGCCAGCAGCAGGGGGCTTGCGGGGTACGAGCAGTACTTC. Amino acids: CASSRGLAGYEQYF.